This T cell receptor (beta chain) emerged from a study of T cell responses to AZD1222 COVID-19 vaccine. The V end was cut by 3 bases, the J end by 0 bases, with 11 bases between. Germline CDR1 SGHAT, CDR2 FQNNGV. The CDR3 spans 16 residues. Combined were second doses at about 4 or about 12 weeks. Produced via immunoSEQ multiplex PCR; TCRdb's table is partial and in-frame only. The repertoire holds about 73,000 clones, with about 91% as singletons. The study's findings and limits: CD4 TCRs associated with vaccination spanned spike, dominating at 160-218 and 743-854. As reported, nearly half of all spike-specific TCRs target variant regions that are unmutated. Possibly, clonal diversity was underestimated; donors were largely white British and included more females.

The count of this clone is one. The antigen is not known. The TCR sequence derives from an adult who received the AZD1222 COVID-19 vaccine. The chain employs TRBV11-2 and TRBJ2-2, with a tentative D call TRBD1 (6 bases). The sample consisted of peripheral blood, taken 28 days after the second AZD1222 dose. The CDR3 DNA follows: TGTGCCAGCAGCTTCGGACAGAGACCGAACACCGGGGAGCTGTTTTTT. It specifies CASSFGQRPNTGELFF.